Here is one T cell receptor beta chain with its context. Its matching antigen is unknown. The sample is drawn from a study of T cells after yellow fever vaccination. Study-level results: The bulk population could contribute abundant contaminating clonotypes to FACS-sorted repertoires.

Via MiXCR, TCRdb re-called the 5' RACE reads, giving one row per CDR3 protein. The sample has about 300,000 distinct CDR3 sequences, approximately 10% seen once. The CDR3 covers 17 residues. After removal of 6 bases from V and 6 bases from J, the junction contained 17 bases not matched to a gene. From germline, CDR1 is LNHDA and CDR2 SQIVND (reference sequence). The rearrangement uses TRBV19 and TRBJ1-5, with 7 nucleotides matching TRBD1. The sequence derives from a man between 18 and 29 years old who received the YFV17D yellow fever vaccine. The sample consisted of CD4+ T cells sorted from PBMCs, taken 5 days after the yellow fever booster vaccination. This CDR3 is CASSQLTGANYPQPQHF. CDR3 DNA sequence: TGTGCCAGTAGCCAACTAACAGGGGCGAACTACCCTCAGCCCCAGCATTTT.